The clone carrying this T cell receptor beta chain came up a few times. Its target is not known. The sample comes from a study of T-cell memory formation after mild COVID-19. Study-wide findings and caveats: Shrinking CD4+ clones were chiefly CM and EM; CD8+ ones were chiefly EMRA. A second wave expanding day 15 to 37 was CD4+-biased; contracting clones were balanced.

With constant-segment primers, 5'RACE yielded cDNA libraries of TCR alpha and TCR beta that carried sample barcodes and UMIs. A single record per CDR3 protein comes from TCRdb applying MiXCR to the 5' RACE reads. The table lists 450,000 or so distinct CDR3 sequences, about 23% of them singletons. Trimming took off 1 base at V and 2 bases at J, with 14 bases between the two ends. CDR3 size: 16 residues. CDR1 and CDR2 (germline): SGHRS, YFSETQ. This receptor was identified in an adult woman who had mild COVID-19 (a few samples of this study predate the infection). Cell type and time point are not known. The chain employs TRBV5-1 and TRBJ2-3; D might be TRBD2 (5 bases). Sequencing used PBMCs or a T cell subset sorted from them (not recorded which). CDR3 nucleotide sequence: TGCGCCAGCAGCTTGAAACTAGACTCCTTCACAGATACGCAGTATTTT. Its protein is CASSLKLDSFTDTQYF.